The 3 T cell receptor beta chains below come from one sample, sequenced in a study of T cell responses to AZD1222 COVID-19 vaccine. The assay was immunoSEQ multiplex PCR, and TCRdb's table has in-frame clones only and misses some. The table lists roughly 200,000 clones, 80% to 95% of them singletons. The material sequenced was peripheral blood, taken 28 days after the second AZD1222 dose. All receptors come from an adult who received the AZD1222 COVID-19 vaccine.

About this clone itself: The sample has other DNA sequences that encode this CDR3 too. The chain is built from TRBV18 and TRBJ1-5; D may be TRBD1 (6 bases). V was cut by 2 bases and J by 3 bases, with 8 bases left in between. Germline loops: CDR1 KGHSH, CDR2 LQKENI. The CDR3 sequence is 14 residues long. CDR3 amino acids: CASSPGQTNQPQHF. The DNA for the CDR3 is TGTGCCAGCTCACCAGGACAGACCAATCAGCCCCAGCATTTT.

The chain uses TRBV6-1 and TRBJ2-3; D unresolved. The CDR3 runs 14 residues. CDR1 and CDR2 from the germline V gene are MNHNS and SASEGT. Trimming took 3 bases from V and 1 from J, leaving 8 bases between them. The CDR3 reads CASSDNGRTDTQYF. For the CDR3, the DNA is TGTGCCAGCAGTGATAACGGACGCACAGATACGCAGTATTTT.

The rearrangement uses TRBV30 and TRBJ2-7; D is possibly TRBD1 (6 bases). CDR1 is GTSNPN and CDR2 is SVGIG in the germline V gene (reference sequence). The CDR3 consists of 11 residues. The V end lost 3 bases, the J end lost 9 bases, and 12 bases lay between the germline ends. CDR3 loop: CAWSKQGPQYF. CDR3 DNA: TGTGCCTGGAGCAAACAGGGACCGCAGTACTTC.